A single sample is the source of the 6 T cell receptor beta chains below, sequenced in a study of blood T cell repertoires in COVID-19. Sequencing used immunoSEQ multiplex PCR; TCRdb keeps in-frame clones, though not all of them. This sample has more than 250,000 clones; 87% occur once, and the top ten carry roughly 6.3%. Sample: PBMCs or T cells enriched from blood (not recorded which). These receptors all come from a woman aged 35 to 49 who had recovered from COVID-19.

The chain joins TRBV5-1 to TRBJ2-2; TRBD2 agrees at 8 bases. The germline gives CDR1 SGHRS, CDR2 YFSETQ. The CDR3 totals 17 residues. After removal of 4 bases from V and 5 bases from J, the junction contained 13 bases not matched to a gene. For the CDR3, the DNA is TGCGCCAGCAGCCTAGCGCCGACTAGCGCGGGAACCGGGGAGCTGTTTTTT. It yields the protein CASSLAPTSAGTGELFF. The full variable domain, rest sourced from reference TRBV5-1 and TRBJ2-2, is KAGVTQTPRYLIKTRGQQVTLSCSPISGHRSVSWYQQTPGQGLQFLFEYFSETQRNKGNFPGRFSGRQFSNSRSEMNVSTLELGDSALYLCASSLAPTSAGTGELFFGEGSRLTVL.

This chain uses TRBV29-1 with TRBJ2-1, with TRBD2 matching 9 bases. Germline CDR1 is SQVTM and CDR2 is ANQGSEA. Germline trimming cut 6 bases from V and 6 bases from J; bases unmatched to any gene: 9. The CDR3 extends over 14 amino acids. The DNA of the CDR3 is TGCAGCGTCAGGGGCGGGAGGGCCCTCAATGAGCAGTTCTTC. Its translation: CSVRGGRALNEQFF.

The V call is TRBV29-1, the J call TRBJ1-1; D gene ambiguous. V was pared by 6 bases and J by 2 bases, with 13 bases between. The germline gives CDR1 SQVTM, CDR2 ANQGSEA. This CDR3 contains 13 residues. CDR3 in DNA: TGCAGCGTAGAGGAGGGTTATAACACTGAAGCTTTCTTT. It is translated as CSVEEGYNTEAFF.

In the case of this clone: Other DNA sequences from this sample encode an identical CDR3 as well. Here the CDR3 DNA reads TGTGCCAGCTCACCTTTAGCGGGAGTACACGAGCAGTACTTC. Protein sequence: CASSPLAGVHEQYF. This chain connects TRBV18 to TRBJ2-7; 9 nucleotides agree with TRBD2. The CDR3 covers 14 residues. J was trimmed by 5 bases and V by 3 bases; bases with no gene match: 5. CDR1 and CDR2 (germline): KGHSH, LQKENI.

About this clone: Different DNA sequences within this sample yield the same CDR3. The rearrangement uses TRBV3-1 (or the pseudogene TRBV3-2) and TRBJ1-4, with 7 bases that match TRBD1. The CDR3 spans 13 residues. V was clipped by 4 bases and J by 7 bases; unmatched bases: 3. CDR1 is LGHDT and CDR2 is YNNKEL in the germline V gene (reference sequence). The chain's CDR3 is CASSRQGGEKLFF. The DNA of the CDR3 is TGTGCCAGCAGCCGACAGGGAGGTGAAAAACTGTTTTTT.

This sequence joins TRBV19 and TRBJ2-5, with 9 bases matching TRBD1. The germline V gene has CDR1 LNHDA and CDR2 SQIVND (reference sequence). V shed 6 bases, J shed 1 base, and the junction held 9 bases outside the gene matches. There are 16 residues in the CDR3. The CDR3 sequence: CASSFTGTGLQETQYF. CDR3 sequence (DNA): TGTGCCAGTAGCTTTACCGGGACAGGGCTCCAAGAGACCCAGTACTTC.